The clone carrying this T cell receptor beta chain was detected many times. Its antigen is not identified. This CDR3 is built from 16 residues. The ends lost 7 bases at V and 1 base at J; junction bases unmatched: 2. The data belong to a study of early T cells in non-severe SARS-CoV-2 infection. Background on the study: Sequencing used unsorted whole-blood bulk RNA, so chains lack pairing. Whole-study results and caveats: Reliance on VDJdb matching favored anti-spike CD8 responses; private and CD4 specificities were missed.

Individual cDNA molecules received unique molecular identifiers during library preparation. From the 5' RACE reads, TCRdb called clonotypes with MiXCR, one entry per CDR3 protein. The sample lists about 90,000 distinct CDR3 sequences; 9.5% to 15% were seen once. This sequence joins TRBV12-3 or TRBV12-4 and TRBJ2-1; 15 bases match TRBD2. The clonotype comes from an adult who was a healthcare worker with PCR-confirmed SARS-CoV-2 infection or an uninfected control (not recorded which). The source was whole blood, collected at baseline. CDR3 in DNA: TGTGCCAGCAAGGGACTAGCGGGAGGTTCCTACAATGAGCAGTTCTTC. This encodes CASKGLAGGSYNEQFF.